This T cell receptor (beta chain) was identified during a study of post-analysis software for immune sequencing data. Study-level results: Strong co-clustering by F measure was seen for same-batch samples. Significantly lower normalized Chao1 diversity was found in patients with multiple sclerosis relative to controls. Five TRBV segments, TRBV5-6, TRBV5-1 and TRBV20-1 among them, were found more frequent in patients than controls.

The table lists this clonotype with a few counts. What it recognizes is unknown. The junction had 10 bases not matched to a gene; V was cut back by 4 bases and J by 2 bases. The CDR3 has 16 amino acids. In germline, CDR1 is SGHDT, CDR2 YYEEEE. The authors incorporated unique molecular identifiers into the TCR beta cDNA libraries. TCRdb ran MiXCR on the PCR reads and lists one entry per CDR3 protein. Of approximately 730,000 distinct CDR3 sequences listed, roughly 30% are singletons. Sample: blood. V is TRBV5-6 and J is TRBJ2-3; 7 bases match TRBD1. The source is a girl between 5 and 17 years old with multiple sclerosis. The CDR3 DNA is TGTGCCAGCAGCATAAACAGGGGATCCTTCACAGATACGCAGTATTTT. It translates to CASSINRGSFTDTQYF. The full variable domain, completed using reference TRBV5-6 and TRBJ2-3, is DAGVTQSPTHLIKTRGQQVTLRCSPKSGHDTVSWYQQALGQGPQFIFQYYEEEERQRGNFPDRFSGHQFPNYSSELNVNALLLGDSALYLCASSINRGSFTDTQYFGPGTRLTVL.